Sequencing of this TCR beta chain was carried out in a study of CXCR3-negative and CXCR3-positive naive CD8 T cells. Study-level results: Diversity ran similarly high across both naive subsets but far lower in memory CD8+ cells. The study inferred TCR strength from TRB CDR3 properties and found comparable surface CD5 between naive subsets. For naive cells, CXCR3-negative and CXCR3-positive subsets had similar TRBV-TRBJ usage; for memory cells, usage differed. The study found more hydrophobic TRB CDR3s in CXCR3-positive naive cells than in CXCR3-negative naive cells.

Naive CD8+ T lymphocytes were specified as CD45RO-CCR7+CD27+CD95-. Notes on this clonotype: Its antigen is as yet unknown.

Preparation of TRB cDNA libraries relied on 5' RACE carrying UMI labels. TCRdb reprocessed the 5' RACE reads, keeping one entry per CDR3 protein, no DNA. The sample yields approximately 59,000 distinct CDR3 sequences, of which the top ten take up approximately 0.71%. This CDR3 is built from 12 residues. CDR1 is MGHDK and CDR2 is SYGVNS in the germline V gene. Input material: naive CXCR3+ CD8+ T cells from blood. The subset is: CD45RO-CCR7+CD27+CD95- naive CD8+ T cells expressing CXCR3 (TNR3+). The chain carries TRBV25-1 and TRBJ1-3. The TCR was taken from a human donor in good health. Some clones in this sample may be carry-over from other donors' samples. The CDR3 protein is CASSWEGNTIYF.